Below, 13 T cell receptor beta chains from the same sample are listed, as sequenced in a study of cytomegalovirus exposure and HLA in healthy donors. Primers: 60 Vbeta forward and 13 Jbeta reverse. Clones were read by immunoSEQ multiplex PCR, and TCRdb kept only the in-frame ones, dropping some. The sample records some 150,000 clones, approximately 68% being singletons. Sequenced input: PBMCs. All receptors derive from a man between 40 and 49 years old in good health and CMV-seronegative.

The chain is built from TRBV6-5 and TRBJ2-1; TRBD1 matches at 7 bases. The CDR3 covers 15 residues. J gave up 5 bases and V 3 bases, and 7 bases lay outside the gene matches. Germline loops: CDR1 MNHEY, CDR2 SVGAGI. This CDR3 is CASSYLRGSHNEQFF. CDR3 coding DNA: TGTGCCAGCAGTTATCTCAGGGGGTCTCACAATGAGCAGTTCTTC.

The count of this clone is one. This chain links TRBV10-3 with TRBJ2-7, with 12 bases fitting TRBD2. Germline values: CDR1 ENHRY, CDR2 SYGVKD. The CDR3 loop spans 15 amino acids. With 3 bases clipped from V and 5 bases from J, the junction kept 5 bases outside the gene matches. This CDR3 reads CAISDPTSGSHEQYF. In DNA form, the CDR3 reads TGTGCCATCAGTGACCCGACTAGCGGGAGTCACGAGCAGTACTTC.

A single count supports this clone. This chain joins TRBV7-2 and TRBJ2-3, with 8 bases lining up with TRBD2. The germline V gene has CDR1 SGHTA and CDR2 FQGNSA. This CDR3 is built from 15 residues. After removal of 5 bases from V and 4 bases from J, the junction contained 8 bases not matched to a gene. CDR3 sequence reads: CASSTGSGSPDTQYF. The CDR3 region has the DNA TGTGCCAGCAGCACAGGAAGCGGGAGCCCAGATACGCAGTATTTT.

V gene TRBV7-6 combines with J gene TRBJ1-1; possibly TRBD1 for D (5 bases). V lost 3 bases and J 2 bases, leaving 13 bases between the germline ends. Germline loops: CDR1 SGHVS, CDR2 FNYEAQ. The CDR3 has 15 amino acids. The CDR3 region is CASSFQGGVNTEAFF. The CDR3 DNA is TGTGCCAGCAGCTTCCAGGGAGGGGTAAACACTGAAGCTTTCTTT.

This clone was picked up a small number of times. This sequence joins TRBV6-5 and TRBJ2-1; 10 nucleotides line up with TRBD2. The germline V gene has CDR1 MNHEY and CDR2 SVGAGI. With 2 bases clipped from V and 6 bases from J, the junction kept 7 bases outside the gene matches. This CDR3 is 16 amino acids long. DNA for the CDR3: TGTGCCAGCAGTTACGGGGGACTAGCGATTGTCAATGAGCAGTTCTTC. This sequence encodes CASSYGGLAIVNEQFF.

This rearrangement joins TRBV6-4 to TRBJ2-7, with TRBD1 identical over 9 bases. CDR3 size: 14 residues. Germline V gene sequence: CDR1 MRHNA, CDR2 SNTAGT. V shed 8 bases, J shed 4 bases, and the junction held 9 bases outside the gene matches. DNA of the CDR3: TGTGCCAGCTGCCGGGACAGGGATTGTTACGAGCAGTACTTC. Translation: CASCRDRDCYEQYF.

J is TRBJ2-7 and V is TRBV28; D is possibly TRBD2 (5 bases). Deletions cut 8 bases from V and 10 bases from J, with 21 bases between. CDR1 is MDHEN, CDR2 SYDVKM, per germline. The CDR3 has 13 residues. The CDR3 DNA sequence: TGTGCCAGCGCCCCCGTGGGGAGCAGACCACAGTACTTC. Amino acids: CASAPVGSRPQYF.

A word on this clone: One junction end does not reproduce the germline sequence, and a read error may be involved. The chain uses TRBV29-1 and TRBJ1-5; 8 nucleotides line up with TRBD1. The CDR3 is 14 residues long. The germline V gene has CDR1 SQVTM and CDR2 ANQGSEA. The CDR3 here is CSVWTGTSNQPQNF. The CDR3 nucleotides read TGCAGCGTCTGGACAGGGACGAGCAATCAGCCCCAGAATTTT.

The rearrangement links TRBV7-8 to TRBJ2-3; 8 bases line up with TRBD1. The CDR3 has 12 amino acids. Germline V gene sequence: CDR1 SGHVS, CDR2 FQNEAQ. V trimming: 6 bases; J trimming: 6 bases; junction bases outside the gene matches: 2. CDR3 bases: TGTGCCAGCAGACGGACAGGGGATACGCAGTATTTT. The encoded protein is CASRRTGDTQYF.

This chain joins TRBV5-1 and TRBJ2-2, with 7 positions matching TRBD1. The CDR3 spans 15 residues. J was trimmed by 4 bases and V by 9 bases; bases with no gene match: 12. CDR1 SGHRS and CDR2 YFSETQ come from the germline V gene. CDR3 DNA sequence: TGCGCCACGCGCCCTTTGGCAGGGGGCACCGGGGAGCTGTTTTTT. This sequence encodes CATRPLAGGTGELFF.

The chain employs TRBV5-4 and TRBJ1-6; perhaps TRBD1 as D (6 bases). The V gene lost 7 bases and the J gene lost 3 bases, with 14 bases spanning the gap. This CDR3 spans 15 amino acids. Germline loops: CDR1 SGHNT, CDR2 YYREEE (reference sequence). DNA of the CDR3: TGTGCCAGCGGCGAAACAGGGCGCTATAATTCACCCCTCCACTTT. Protein product: CASGETGRYNSPLHF.

The genes are TRBV18 and TRBJ2-5, with 9 bases aligning to TRBD2. This CDR3 spans 14 amino acids. Germline V gene sequence: CDR1 KGHSH, CDR2 LQKENI. The ends lost 5 bases at V and 1 base at J; junction bases unmatched: 2. Here the CDR3 DNA reads TGTGCCAGCTCATCTAGCGGGGCCCAAGAGACCCAGTACTTC. Its translation is CASSSSGAQETQYF.

V is TRBV2 and J is TRBJ2-3; 11 positions match TRBD2. The CDR3 contains 15 residues. Germline CDR1 reads SNHLY; CDR2 reads FYNNEI. V was clipped by 8 bases and J by 0 bases; unmatched bases: 4. The CDR3 sequence: CASLGLAVSTDTQYF. In nucleotides, the CDR3 is TGTGCCAGCTTGGGACTAGCGGTTAGCACAGATACGCAGTATTTT.